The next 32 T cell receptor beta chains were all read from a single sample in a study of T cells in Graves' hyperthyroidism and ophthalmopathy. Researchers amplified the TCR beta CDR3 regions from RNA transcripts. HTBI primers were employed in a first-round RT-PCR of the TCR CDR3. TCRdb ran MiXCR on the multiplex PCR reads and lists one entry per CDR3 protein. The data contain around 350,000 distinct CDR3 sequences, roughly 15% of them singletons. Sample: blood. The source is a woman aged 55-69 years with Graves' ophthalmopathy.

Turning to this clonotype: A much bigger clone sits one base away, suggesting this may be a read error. Written as DNA, the CDR3 is TGTGCCACCAGCAGGAGGGGCAGCTCCTACGAGCAGTACTTC. Protein sequence: CATSRRGSSYEQYF. V is TRBV15 and J is TRBJ2-7; the D call may be TRBD1 or TRBD2 (5 bases each). This CDR3 comprises 14 residues. Per germline, CDR1 LNHNV and CDR2 YYDKDF (reference sequence). V was cut by 3 bases and J by 0 bases, with 9 bases left in between.

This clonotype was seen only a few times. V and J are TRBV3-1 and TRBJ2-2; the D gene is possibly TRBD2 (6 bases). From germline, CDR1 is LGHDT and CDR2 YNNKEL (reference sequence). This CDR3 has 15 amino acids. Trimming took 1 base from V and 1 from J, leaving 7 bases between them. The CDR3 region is CASSQGLVNTGELFF. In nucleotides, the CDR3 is TGTGCCAGCAGCCAAGGACTAGTGAACACCGGGGAGCTGTTTTTT.

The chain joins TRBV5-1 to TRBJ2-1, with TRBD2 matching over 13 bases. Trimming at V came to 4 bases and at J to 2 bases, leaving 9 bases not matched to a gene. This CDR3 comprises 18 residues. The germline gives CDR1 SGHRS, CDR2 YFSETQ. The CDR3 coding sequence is TGCGCCAGCAGCCGGCCTCCGGGACTAGCGGGGACCTACAATGAGCAGTTCTTC. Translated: CASSRPPGLAGTYNEQFF.

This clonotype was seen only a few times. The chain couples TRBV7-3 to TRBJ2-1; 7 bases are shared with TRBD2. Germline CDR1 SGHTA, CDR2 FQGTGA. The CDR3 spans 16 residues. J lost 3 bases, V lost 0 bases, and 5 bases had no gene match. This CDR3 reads CASSLTRVAGYNEQFF. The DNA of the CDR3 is TGTGCCAGCAGCTTAACTAGGGTAGCGGGCTACAATGAGCAGTTCTTC.

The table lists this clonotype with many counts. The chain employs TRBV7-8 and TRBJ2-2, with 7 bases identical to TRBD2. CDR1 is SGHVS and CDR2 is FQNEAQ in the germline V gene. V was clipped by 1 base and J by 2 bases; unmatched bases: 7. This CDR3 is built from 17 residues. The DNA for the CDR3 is TGTGCCAGCAGCTTAGAACCGGGACTACCTAACACCGGGGAGCTGTTTTTT. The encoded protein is CASSLEPGLPNTGELFF.

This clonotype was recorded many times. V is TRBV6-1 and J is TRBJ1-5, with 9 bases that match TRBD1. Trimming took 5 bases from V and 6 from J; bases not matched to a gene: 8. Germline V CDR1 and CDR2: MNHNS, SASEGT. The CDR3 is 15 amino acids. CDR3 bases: TGTGCCAGCAGTCCCGGGACAGGGTTCGGTCAGCCCCAGCATTTT. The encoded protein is CASSPGTGFGQPQHF.

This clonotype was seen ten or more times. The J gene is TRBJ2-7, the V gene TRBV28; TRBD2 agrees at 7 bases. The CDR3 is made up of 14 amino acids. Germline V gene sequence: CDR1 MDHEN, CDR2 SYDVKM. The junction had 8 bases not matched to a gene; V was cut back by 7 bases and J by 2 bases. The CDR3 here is CASTMGGGPYEQYF. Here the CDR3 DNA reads TGTGCCAGCACAATGGGGGGAGGGCCCTACGAGCAGTACTTC.

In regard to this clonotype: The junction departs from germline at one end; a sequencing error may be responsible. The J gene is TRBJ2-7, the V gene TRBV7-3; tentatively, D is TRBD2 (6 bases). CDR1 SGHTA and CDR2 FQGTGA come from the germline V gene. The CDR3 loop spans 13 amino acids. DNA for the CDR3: TGTGCCAGCAGCTCTTCAGGGAGGTACGAGCAATACTTC. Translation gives CASSSSGRYEQYF.

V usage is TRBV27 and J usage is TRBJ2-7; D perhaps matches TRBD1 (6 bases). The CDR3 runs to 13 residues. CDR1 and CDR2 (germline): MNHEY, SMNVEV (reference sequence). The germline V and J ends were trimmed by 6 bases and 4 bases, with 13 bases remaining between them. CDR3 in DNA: TGTGCCAGCAGGAGAGTGGGGGCATACGAGCAGTACTTC. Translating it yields CASRRVGAYEQYF.

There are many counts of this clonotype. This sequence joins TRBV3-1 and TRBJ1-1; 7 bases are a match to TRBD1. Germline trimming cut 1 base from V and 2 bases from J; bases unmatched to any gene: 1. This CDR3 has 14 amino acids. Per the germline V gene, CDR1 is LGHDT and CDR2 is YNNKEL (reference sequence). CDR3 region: CASSQVGGNTEAFF. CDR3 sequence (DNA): TGTGCCAGCAGCCAAGTAGGGGGCAACACTGAAGCTTTCTTT.

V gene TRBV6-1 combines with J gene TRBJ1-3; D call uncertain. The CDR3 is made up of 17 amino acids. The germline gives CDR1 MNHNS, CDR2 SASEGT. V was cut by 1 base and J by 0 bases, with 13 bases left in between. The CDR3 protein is CASSEELVPHSGNTIYF. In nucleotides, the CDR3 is TGTGCCAGCAGTGAAGAGTTGGTTCCCCACTCTGGAAACACCATATATTTT.

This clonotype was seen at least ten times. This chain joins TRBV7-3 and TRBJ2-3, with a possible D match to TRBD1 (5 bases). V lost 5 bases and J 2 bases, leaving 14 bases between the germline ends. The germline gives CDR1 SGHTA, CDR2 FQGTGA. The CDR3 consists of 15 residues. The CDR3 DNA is TGTGCCAGCAGCCCAGGGTGGGGATACACAGATACGCAGTATTTT. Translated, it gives CASSPGWGYTDTQYF.

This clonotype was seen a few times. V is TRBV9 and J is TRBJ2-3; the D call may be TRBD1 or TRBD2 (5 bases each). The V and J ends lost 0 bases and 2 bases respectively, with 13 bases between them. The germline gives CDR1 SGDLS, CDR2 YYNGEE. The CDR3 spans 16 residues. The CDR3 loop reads CASSVALGTHTDTQYF. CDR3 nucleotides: TGTGCCAGCAGCGTAGCGCTGGGGACCCACACAGATACGCAGTATTTT.

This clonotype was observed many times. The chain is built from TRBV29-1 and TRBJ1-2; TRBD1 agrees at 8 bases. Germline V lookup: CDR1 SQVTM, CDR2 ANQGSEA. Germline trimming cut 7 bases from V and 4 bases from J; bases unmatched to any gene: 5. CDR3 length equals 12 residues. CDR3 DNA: TGCAGCGCCAGGACAGGGCCCTATGGCTACACCTTC. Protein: CSARTGPYGYTF.

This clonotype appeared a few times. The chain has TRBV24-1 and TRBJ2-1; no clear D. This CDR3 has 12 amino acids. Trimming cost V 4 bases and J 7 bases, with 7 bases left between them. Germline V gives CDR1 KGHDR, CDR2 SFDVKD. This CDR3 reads CATSDLANEQFF. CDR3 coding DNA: TGTGCCACCAGTGACTTGGCTAATGAGCAGTTCTTC.

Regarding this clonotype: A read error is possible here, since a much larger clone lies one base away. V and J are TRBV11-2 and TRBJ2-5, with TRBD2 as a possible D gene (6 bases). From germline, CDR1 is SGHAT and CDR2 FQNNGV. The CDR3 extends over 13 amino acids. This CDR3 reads CASNPAGRETKYF. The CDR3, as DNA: TGTGCCAGCAACCCGGCGGGGAGAGAGACCAAGTACTTC.

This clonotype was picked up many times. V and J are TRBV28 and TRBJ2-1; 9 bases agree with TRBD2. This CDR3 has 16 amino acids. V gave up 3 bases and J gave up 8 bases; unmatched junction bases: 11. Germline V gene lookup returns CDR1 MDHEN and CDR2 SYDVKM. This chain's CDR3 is CASSFRLRGRADEQFF. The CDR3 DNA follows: TGTGCCAGCAGTTTCCGACTTCGCGGGAGGGCCGATGAGCAGTTCTTC. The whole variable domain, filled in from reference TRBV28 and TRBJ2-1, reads DVKVTQSSRYLVKRTGEKVFLECVQDMDHENMFWYRQDPGLGLRLIYFSYDVKMKEKGDIPEGYSVSREKKERFSLILESASTNQTSMYLCASSFRLRGRADEQFFGPGTRLTVL.

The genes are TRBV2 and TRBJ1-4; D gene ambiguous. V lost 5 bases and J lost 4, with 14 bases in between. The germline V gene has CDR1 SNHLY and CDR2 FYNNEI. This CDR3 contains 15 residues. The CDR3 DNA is TGTGCCAGCAGTTTGGGGTTTGCGGTTAATGAAAAACTGTTTTTT. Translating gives CASSLGFAVNEKLFF.

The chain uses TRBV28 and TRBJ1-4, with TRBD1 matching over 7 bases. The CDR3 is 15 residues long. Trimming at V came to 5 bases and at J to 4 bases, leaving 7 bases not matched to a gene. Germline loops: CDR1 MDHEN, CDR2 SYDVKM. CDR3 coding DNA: TGTGCCAGCAGTCCCCCACAGGGGCATAATGAAAAACTGTTTTTT. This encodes CASSPPQGHNEKLFF.

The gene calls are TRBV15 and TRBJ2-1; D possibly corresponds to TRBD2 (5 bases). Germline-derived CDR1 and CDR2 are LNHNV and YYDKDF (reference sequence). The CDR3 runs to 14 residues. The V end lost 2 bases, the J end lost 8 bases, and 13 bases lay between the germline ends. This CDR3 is CATSRLSGAYEQFF. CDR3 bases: TGTGCCACCAGCAGACTGAGCGGTGCCTATGAGCAGTTCTTC. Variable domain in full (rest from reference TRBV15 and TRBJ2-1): DAMVIQNPRYQVTQFGKPVTLSCSQTLNHNVMYWYQQKSSQAPKLLFHYYDKDFNNEADTPDNFQSRRPNTSFCFLDIRSPGLGDTAMYLCATSRLSGAYEQFFGPGTRLTVL.

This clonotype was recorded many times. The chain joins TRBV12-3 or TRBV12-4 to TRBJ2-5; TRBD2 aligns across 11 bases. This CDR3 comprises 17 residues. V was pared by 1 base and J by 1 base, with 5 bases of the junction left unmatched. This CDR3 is CASSLGEGTSGQETQYF. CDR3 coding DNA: TGTGCCAGCAGTTTAGGCGAGGGGACTAGCGGCCAAGAGACCCAGTACTTC.

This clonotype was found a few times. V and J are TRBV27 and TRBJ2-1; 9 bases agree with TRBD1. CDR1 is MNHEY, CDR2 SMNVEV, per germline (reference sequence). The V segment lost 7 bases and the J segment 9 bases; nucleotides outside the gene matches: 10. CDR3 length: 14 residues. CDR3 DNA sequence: TGTGCCAGCAATGACGGGACAGGGTTTACTGAGCAGTTCTTC. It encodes CASNDGTGFTEQFF.

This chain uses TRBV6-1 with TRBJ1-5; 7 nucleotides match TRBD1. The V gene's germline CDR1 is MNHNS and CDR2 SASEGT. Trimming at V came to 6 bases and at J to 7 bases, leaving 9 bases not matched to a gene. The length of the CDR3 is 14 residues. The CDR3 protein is CASSPDRALQPQHF. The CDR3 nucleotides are TGTGCCAGCAGCCCTGACAGGGCGTTGCAGCCCCAGCATTTT.

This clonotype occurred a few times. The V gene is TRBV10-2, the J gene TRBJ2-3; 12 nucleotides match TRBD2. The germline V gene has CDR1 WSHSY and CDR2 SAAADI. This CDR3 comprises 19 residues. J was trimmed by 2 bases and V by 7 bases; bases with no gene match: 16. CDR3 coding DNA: TGCGCCAGCAAAAGACTAGCGGGAGAGAGAGGGGCGGACACAGATACGCAGTATTTT. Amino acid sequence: CASKRLAGERGADTDTQYF.

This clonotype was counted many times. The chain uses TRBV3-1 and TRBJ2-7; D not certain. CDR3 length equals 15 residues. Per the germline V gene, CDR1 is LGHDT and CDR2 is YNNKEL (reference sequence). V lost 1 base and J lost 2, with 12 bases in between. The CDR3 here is CASSQGSRGTYEQYF. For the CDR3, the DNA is TGTGCCAGCAGCCAAGGGTCTAGAGGTACCTACGAGCAGTACTTC.

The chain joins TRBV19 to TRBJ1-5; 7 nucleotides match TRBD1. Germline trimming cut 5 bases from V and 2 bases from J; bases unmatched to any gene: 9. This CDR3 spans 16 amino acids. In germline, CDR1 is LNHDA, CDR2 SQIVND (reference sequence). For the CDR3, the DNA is TGTGCCAGTAGTGCTTCAGGGGGTATGGGCAATCAGCCCCAGCATTTT. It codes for CASSASGGMGNQPQHF.

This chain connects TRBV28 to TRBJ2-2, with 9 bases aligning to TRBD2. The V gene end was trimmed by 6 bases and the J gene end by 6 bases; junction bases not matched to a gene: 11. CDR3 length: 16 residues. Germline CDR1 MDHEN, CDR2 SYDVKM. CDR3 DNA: TGTGCCAGCAGAACCGGGCGGGAGGGCCTCGCCGGGGAGCTGTTTTTT. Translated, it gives CASRTGREGLAGELFF.

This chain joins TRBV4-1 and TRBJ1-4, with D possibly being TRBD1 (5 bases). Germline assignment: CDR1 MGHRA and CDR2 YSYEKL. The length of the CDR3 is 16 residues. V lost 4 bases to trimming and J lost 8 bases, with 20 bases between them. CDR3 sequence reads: CASSRRSAQGGEKLFF. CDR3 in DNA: TGCGCCAGCAGCCGGCGGTCGGCGCAGGGAGGGGAAAAACTGTTTTTT.

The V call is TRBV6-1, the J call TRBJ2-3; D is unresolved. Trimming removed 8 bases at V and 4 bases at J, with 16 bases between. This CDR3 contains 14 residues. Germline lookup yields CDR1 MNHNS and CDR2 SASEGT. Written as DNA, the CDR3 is TGTGCCAGCGGCACTCGCAGGTCGGCAGATACGCAGTATTTT. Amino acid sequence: CASGTRRSADTQYF.

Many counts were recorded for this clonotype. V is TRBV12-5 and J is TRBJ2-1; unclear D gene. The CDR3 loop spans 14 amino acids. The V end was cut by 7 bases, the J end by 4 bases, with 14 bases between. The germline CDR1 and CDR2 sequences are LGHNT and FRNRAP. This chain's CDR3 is CASALVGRYNEQFF. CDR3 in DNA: TGTGCTAGTGCCTTAGTGGGCAGATACAATGAGCAGTTCTTC.

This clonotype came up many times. The chain's CDR3 is CASSLSETLSYNSPLHF. The CDR3 DNA is TGTGCCAGCAGTTTAAGTGAGACCCTCTCCTATAATTCACCCCTCCACTTT. The chain links TRBV28 to TRBJ1-6, with no clear D. This CDR3 is 17 amino acids long. In germline, CDR1 is MDHEN, CDR2 SYDVKM. Trimming shortened V by 2 bases and J by 0 bases, and 11 bases separated the two germline ends.

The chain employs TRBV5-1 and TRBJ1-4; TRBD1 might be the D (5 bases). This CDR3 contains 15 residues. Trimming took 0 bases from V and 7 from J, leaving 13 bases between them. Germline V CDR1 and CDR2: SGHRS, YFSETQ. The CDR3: CASSLVGGIGEKLFF. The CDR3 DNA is TGCGCCAGCAGCTTGGTTGGGGGGATCGGTGAAAAACTGTTTTTT.